This T cell receptor beta chain originates from a study of T-cell reconstitution after alpha-beta-depleted transplantation in children. Study outcomes and limitations: Counts and diversity of T cells one year after transplant came mostly from newly produced T cells. From surviving recipient T cells and thymic progenitors came the high day-60 TCRbeta diversity observed in some patients.

The TCRbeta library was prepared with unique molecular identifiers. TCRdb redid the calling of the PCR reads with MiXCR, one entry per CDR3 protein. The data show around 180,000 distinct CDR3 sequences, approximately 12% seen once. This clonotype has ten or more counts. What it binds is unknown. Per germline, CDR1 SGHDN and CDR2 FVKESK. The germline V and J ends were trimmed by 0 bases and 6 bases, with 13 bases remaining between them. The CDR3 has 15 residues. The clonotype comes from a boy aged 2 to 9 with acute myeloid leukemia, due to receive a stem cell transplant. The sample in question was PBMCs, obtained before TCRalphabeta/CD19-depleted stem cell transplant. The chain combines TRBV14 with TRBJ2-3, with D possibly TRBD2 on 5 matching bases. In DNA form, the CDR3 reads TGTGCCAGCAGCCAAGATTGGGCGGGCTTGGATACGCAGTATTTT. Its protein is CASSQDWAGLDTQYF.